This TCR beta chain was captured in a study of CD8 T cells in ankylosing spondylitis (dated by TCRdb to the late 2010s). In terms of the full investigation: The study profiled T cell receptor beta repertoires in healthy donors and ankylosing spondylitis patients to find disease-linked TCR variants. The whole study cohort included 85 to 120 healthy donors and 25 ankylosing spondylitis patients. Peripheral blood samples were taken, and synovial fluid was additionally collected from ankylosing spondylitis patients. Broader findings and caveats from the paper: The disease-linked clones were reported as significantly enriched in matched synovial fluid samples from ankylosing spondylitis patients. Blood from ankylosing spondylitis patients appeared to be characterized by a TCR beta motif composed of under ten highly homologous amino acid variants. A CD8+ phenotype was shown by the disease-linked clones, which were found at relatively low frequencies in peripheral blood. Some motif variants had previously been reported in the synovial fluid and blood of reactive arthritis patients, which suggests shared mechanisms of disease initiation.

The sample was run on an Illumina HiSeq 2500. Quantitative 5'-RACE with molecular barcodes was used to prepare TCR beta libraries. The source study handled its data this way. A new computational method based on a probabilistic model of VDJ rearrangement was used to identify disease-linked TCR variants. TCRdb handled the public reads itself, with Q25 trimming in fastp and clone calling in MiXCR, and kept productive beta chains. Each CDR3 protein appears once, grouped with its most common genes and DNA. TCRdb, not the authors, supplied the V and J calls. Recorded for this sample are 75,000 to 95,000 distinct CDR3 sequences; roughly 9% of them occurred a single time. The ten largest clones capture approximately 30% of the sample. Points on this clonotype: Its specific antigen is unknown. Base qualities are not recorded, but no much larger clone differs from it by a single base.

The sequence was obtained from a male donor with ankylosing spondylitis. Material for sequencing was blood, either unsorted or a sorted T cell fraction (not recorded which).

CDR3 reads: CASRETGGVYEQYV. The DNA reads as follows: TGTGCCAGCAGAGAGACAGGGGGTGTATACGAGCAGTACGTC. This chain joins TRBV28 to TRBJ2-7, with 9 middle bases fitting TRBD1. CDR1 MDHEN and CDR2 SYDVKM are derived from the germline V gene. Taken from cysteine to valine, the CDR3 has 14 residues. Of all the DNA, just the CDR3 is kept, 42 bases in frame from base 1. Germline trimming amounts to 6 bases on V and 4 bases on J, with 7 as the count of junction bases outside the gene matches.